Listed here are 14 T cell receptor beta chains from one sample, sequenced in a study of T cell responses to AZD1222 COVID-19 vaccine. The method was immunoSEQ multiplex PCR; TCRdb's version includes in-frame clones alone and lacks a portion of them. The table lists tens of thousands of clones, roughly 90% of them singletons, with roughly 15% in the top ten. Sequencing was performed on peripheral blood, taken on day 0 of AZD1222 vaccination. The receptors were sampled from an adult in good health.

A word on this clone: The same CDR3 arises from other DNA sequences in this sample as well. The chain combines TRBV18 with TRBJ1-1; no clear D. The V end lost 3 bases, the J end lost 5 bases, and 13 bases lay between the germline ends. The CDR3 is 14 residues long. CDR1 is KGHSH, CDR2 LQKENI, per germline. The CDR3 DNA follows: TGTGCCAGCTCACCGGAGGGAGGCGGTACTGAAGCTTTCTTT. Encoded protein: CASSPEGGGTEAFF. The entire variable domain, with the rest obtained from reference TRBV18 and TRBJ1-1, is as follows: NAGVMQNPRHLVRRRGQEARLRCSPMKGHSHVYWYRQLPEEGLKFMVYLQKENIIDESGMPKERFSAEFPKEGPSILRIQQVVRGDSAAYFCASSPEGGGTEAFFGQGTRLTVV.

This clone was observed a single time. The rearrangement links TRBV24-1 to TRBJ2-5; D might be TRBD1 or TRBD2, each matching 5 bases. Germline loops: CDR1 KGHDR, CDR2 SFDVKD. Deletions cut 5 bases from V and 5 bases from J, with 11 bases between. CDR3 length: 13 residues. CDR3 in DNA: TGTGCCACCAGTGTCTGGGGGACGGAGACCCAGTACTTC. It specifies CATSVWGTETQYF.

V and J are TRBV28 and TRBJ1-2; D is ambiguous. V was shortened by 5 bases and J by 0 bases, with 7 bases between the two germline ends. CDR1 is MDHEN, CDR2 SYDVKM, per germline. CDR3 length: 13 residues. CDR3 DNA sequence: TGTGCCAGCAGTACGAACACTAACTATGGCTACACCTTC. The encoded protein is CASSTNTNYGYTF.

In DNA, the CDR3 is TGTGCCAGCGGCCCCGGAGAGGGGGCCAGGAACGAGCAGTACTTC. Protein sequence: CASGPGEGARNEQYF. The J gene is TRBJ2-7, the V gene TRBV27; 7 positions match TRBD1. CDR3 size: 15 residues. In germline, CDR1 is MNHEY, CDR2 SMNVEV (reference sequence). The J segment lost 5 bases and the V segment lost 8 bases, leaving 15 bases of the junction unmatched.

The chain has TRBV29-1 and TRBJ1-6; D possibly corresponds to TRBD1 (6 bases). Germline CDR1 reads SQVTM; CDR2 reads ANQGSEA. This CDR3 is built from 13 residues. Deletions cut 7 bases from V and 8 bases from J, with 15 bases between. The CDR3 sequence: CSARTEADSPLHF. The CDR3 DNA is TGCAGCGCTCGGACAGAAGCAGATTCACCCCTCCACTTT.

The chain has TRBV14 and TRBJ2-5, with a possible D match to TRBD2 (5 bases). V lost 2 bases, J lost 10 bases, and 8 bases lay in between. This CDR3 has 11 residues. Germline values: CDR1 SGHDN, CDR2 FVKESK. The CDR3 sequence is CASSQKRGQYF. Written as DNA, the CDR3 is TGTGCCAGCAGCCAAAAACGGGGCCAGTACTTC.

The gene calls are TRBV7-6 and TRBJ2-3, with TRBD2 identical over 14 bases. The junction had 3 bases not matched to a gene; V was cut back by 5 bases and J by 5 bases. Germline values: CDR1 SGHVS, CDR2 FNYEAQ. CDR3 length equals 15 residues. In nucleotides, the CDR3 is TGTGCCAGCAGCCTGGGACTAGCGGGGGTAGATACGCAGTATTTT. Translating it yields CASSLGLAGVDTQYF.

The genes are TRBV4-3 and TRBJ2-1; tentative D call: TRBD2 (6 bases). V was pared by 1 base and J by 1 base, with 8 bases between. Germline V gene lookup returns CDR1 LGHNA and CDR2 YSLEER. CDR3 size: 15 residues. DNA for the CDR3: TGCGCCAGCAGCCAAGTCCTAGCGTCCTACAATGAGCAGTTCTTC. Its protein product is CASSQVLASYNEQFF.

The CDR3 sequence: CASSLVRESKNTEAFF. The DNA for the CDR3 is TGCGCCAGCAGCTTGGTGAGGGAATCAAAGAACACTGAAGCTTTCTTT. The rearrangement joins TRBV5-1 to TRBJ1-1, with no clear D. Germline CDR1 SGHRS, CDR2 YFSETQ. The CDR3 consists of 16 residues. Trimming took off 0 bases at V and 1 base at J, with 13 bases between the two ends.

The chain combines TRBV5-6 with TRBJ1-1; possible D gene TRBD1, 6 bases. CDR1 is SGHDT, CDR2 YYEEEE, per germline. The CDR3 is 12 residues long. V was shortened by 4 bases and J by 3 bases, with 7 bases between the two germline ends. The CDR3 sequence is CASSDRYTEAFF. The CDR3 DNA reads TGTGCCAGCAGCGACAGGTACACTGAAGCTTTCTTT.

V gene TRBV19 combines with J gene TRBJ1-5; 7 bases agree with TRBD1. CDR3 size: 16 residues. From germline, CDR1 is LNHDA and CDR2 SQIVND (reference sequence). V was clipped by 3 bases and J by 4 bases; unmatched bases: 9. In DNA, the CDR3 is TGTGCCAGTAGTATTGGCCGGGACAGCCAGAATCAGCCCCAGCATTTT. It codes for CASSIGRDSQNQPQHF.

The rearrangement joins TRBV6-1 to TRBJ2-2; 9 bases line up with TRBD2. V was pared by 3 bases and J by 3 bases, with 5 bases of the junction left unmatched. The CDR3 covers 16 residues. Germline V lookup: CDR1 MNHNS, CDR2 SASEGT. The CDR3 nucleotides are TGTGCCAGCAGTGATTTAGCGGGGGCCTACACCGGGGAGCTGTTTTTT. Residues: CASSDLAGAYTGELFF.

The CDR3 coding sequence is TGTGCCAGTAGTATAAGCGGGAGCACTGAAGCTTTCTTT. Protein: CASSISGSTEAFF. V is TRBV19 and J is TRBJ1-1; D is unclear. This CDR3 is 13 amino acids long. Trimming removed 2 bases from V and 4 bases from J, with 8 bases in between. Germline V gene sequence: CDR1 LNHDA, CDR2 SQIVND (reference sequence).

The V call is TRBV6-5, the J call TRBJ1-2; a weak D match, TRBD1 (5 bases). This CDR3 has 15 amino acids. CDR1 MNHEY and CDR2 SVGAGI come from the germline V gene. The germline V and J ends were trimmed by 8 bases and 5 bases, with 21 bases remaining between them. The CDR3 loop is CASLVRGRSMYGYTF. The CDR3 DNA is TGTGCCAGCCTCGTTAGGGGTCGTAGCATGTATGGCTACACCTTC.